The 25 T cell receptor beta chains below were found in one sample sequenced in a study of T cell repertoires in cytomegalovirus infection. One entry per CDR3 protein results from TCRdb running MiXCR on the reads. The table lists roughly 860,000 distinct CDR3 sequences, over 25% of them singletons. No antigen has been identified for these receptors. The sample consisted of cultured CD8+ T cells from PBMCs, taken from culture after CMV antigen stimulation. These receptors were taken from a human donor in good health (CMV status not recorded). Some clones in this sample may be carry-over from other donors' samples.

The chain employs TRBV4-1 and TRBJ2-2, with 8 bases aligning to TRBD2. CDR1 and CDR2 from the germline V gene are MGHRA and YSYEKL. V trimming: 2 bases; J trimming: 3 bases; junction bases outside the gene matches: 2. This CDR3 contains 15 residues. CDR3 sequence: CASSQRGGYTGELFF. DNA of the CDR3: TGCGCCAGCAGCCAACGCGGGGGGTACACCGGGGAGCTGTTTTTT.

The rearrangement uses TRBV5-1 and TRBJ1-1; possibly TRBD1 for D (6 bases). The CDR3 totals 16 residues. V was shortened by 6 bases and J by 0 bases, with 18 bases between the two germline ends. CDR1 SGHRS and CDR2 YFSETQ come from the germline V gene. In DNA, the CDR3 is TGCGCCAGCAAACTCCGACAGGCCGCCATGAACACTGAAGCTTTCTTT. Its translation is CASKLRQAAMNTEAFF.

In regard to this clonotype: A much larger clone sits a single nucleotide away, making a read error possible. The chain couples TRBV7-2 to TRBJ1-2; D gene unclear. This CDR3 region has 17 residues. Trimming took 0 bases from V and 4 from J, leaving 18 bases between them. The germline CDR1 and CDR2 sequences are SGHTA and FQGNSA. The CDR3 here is CASSLARLGGEPYGYTF. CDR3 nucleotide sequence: TGTGCCAGCAGCTTAGCTAGGTTGGGCGGGGAACCCTATGGCTACACCTTC.

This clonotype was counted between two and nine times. The DNA for the CDR3 is TGCAGTGCTAGCCCGGGGGGCACTGAAGCTTTCTTT. Its translation is CSASPGGTEAFF. The genes are TRBV20-1 and TRBJ1-1; perhaps TRBD1 as D (5 bases). V lost 3 bases, J lost 4 bases, and 9 bases lay in between. The germline gives CDR1 DFQATT, CDR2 SNEGSKA (reference sequence). The CDR3 loop spans 12 amino acids.

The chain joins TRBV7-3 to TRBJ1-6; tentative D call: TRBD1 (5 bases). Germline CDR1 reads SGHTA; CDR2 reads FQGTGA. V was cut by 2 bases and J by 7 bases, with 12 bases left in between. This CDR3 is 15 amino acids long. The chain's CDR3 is CASSLVGARNSPLHF. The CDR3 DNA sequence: TGTGCCAGCAGCTTAGTAGGGGCCAGGAATTCACCCCTCCACTTT.

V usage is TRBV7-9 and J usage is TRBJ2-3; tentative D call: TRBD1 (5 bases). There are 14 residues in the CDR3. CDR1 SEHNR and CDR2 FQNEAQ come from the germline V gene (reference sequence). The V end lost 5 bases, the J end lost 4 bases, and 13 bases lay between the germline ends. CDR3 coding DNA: TGTGCCAGCAGCGCAGAGGCCAGGGCAGATACGCAGTATTTT. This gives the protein CASSAEARADTQYF.

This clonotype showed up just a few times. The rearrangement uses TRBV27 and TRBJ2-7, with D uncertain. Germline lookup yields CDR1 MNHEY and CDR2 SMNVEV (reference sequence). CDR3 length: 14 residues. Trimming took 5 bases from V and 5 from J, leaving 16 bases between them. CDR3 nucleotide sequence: TGTGCCAGCAGTACGAGTGGGTGGGCAGACGAGCAGTACGTC. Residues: CASSTSGWADEQYV.

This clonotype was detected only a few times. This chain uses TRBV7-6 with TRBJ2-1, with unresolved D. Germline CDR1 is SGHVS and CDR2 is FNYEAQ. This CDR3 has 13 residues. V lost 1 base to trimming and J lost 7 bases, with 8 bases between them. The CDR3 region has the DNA TGTGCCAGCAGCTTAGGTACAACAAATGAGCAGTTCTTC. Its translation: CASSLGTTNEQFF.

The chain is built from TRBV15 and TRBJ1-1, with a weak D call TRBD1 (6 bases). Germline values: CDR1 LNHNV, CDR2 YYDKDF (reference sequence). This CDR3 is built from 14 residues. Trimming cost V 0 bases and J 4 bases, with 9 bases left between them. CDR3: CATSRDSRGTEAFF. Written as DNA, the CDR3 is TGTGCCACCAGCAGAGATTCCAGGGGCACTGAAGCTTTCTTT.

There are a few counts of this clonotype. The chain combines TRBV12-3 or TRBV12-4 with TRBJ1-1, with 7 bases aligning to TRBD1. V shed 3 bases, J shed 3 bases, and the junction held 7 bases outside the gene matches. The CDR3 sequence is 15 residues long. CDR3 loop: CASSLGRGVDTEAFF. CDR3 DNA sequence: TGTGCCAGCAGTTTGGGCAGGGGGGTGGACACTGAAGCTTTCTTT.

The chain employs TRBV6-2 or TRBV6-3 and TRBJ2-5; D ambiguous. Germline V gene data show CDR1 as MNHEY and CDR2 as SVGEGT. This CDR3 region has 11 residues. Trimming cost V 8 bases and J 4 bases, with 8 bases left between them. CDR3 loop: CASASGETQYF. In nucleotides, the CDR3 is TGTGCCAGCGCCTCCGGAGAGACCCAGTACTTC.

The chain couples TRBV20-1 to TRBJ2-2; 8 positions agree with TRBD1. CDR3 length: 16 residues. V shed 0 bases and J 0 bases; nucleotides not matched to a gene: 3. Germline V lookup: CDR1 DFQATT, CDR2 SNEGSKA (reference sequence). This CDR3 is CSARDRQGSNTGELFF. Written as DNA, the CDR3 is TGCAGTGCTAGAGATCGACAGGGGTCGAACACCGGGGAGCTGTTTTTT.

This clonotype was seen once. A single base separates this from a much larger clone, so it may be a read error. This CDR3 is CASRGTSGGLQETQYF. The CDR3 region has the DNA TGTGCCAGCAGGGGTACTAGCGGGGGGCTTCAAGAGACCCAGTACTTC. This chain links TRBV6-2 or TRBV6-3 with TRBJ2-5; 12 bases agree with TRBD2. The CDR3 consists of 16 residues. Trimming removed 6 bases from V and 2 bases from J; junction bases left unmatched: 7. Per the germline V gene, CDR1 is MNHEY and CDR2 is SVGEGT.

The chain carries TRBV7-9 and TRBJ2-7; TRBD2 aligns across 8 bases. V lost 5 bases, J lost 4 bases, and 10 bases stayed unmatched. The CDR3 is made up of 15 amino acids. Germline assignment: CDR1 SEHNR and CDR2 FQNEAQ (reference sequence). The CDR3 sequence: CASSPLAGRVYEQYF. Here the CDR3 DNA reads TGTGCCAGCAGCCCGCTAGCGGGCCGAGTGTACGAGCAGTACTTC.

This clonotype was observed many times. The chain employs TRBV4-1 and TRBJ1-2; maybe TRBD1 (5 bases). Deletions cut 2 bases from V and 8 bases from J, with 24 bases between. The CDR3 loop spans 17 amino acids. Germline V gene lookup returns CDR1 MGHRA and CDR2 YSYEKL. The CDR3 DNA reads TGCGCCAGCAGCCAATACATAGGGGATCTTTACTTGTGGGGCTACACCTTC. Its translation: CASSQYIGDLYLWGYTF.

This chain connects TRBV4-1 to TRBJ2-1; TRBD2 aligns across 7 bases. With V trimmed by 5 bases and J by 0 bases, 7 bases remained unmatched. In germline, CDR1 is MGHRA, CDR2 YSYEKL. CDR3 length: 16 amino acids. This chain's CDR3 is CASSYSGTNSYNEQFF. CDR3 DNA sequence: TGCGCCAGCAGCTATTCCGGGACTAACTCCTACAATGAGCAGTTCTTC.

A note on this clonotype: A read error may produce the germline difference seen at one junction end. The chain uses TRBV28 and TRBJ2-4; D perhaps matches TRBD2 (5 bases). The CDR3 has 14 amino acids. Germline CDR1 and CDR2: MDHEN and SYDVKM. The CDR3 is CVSRAFRGKNIQYF. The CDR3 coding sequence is TGTGTCAGCCGGGCATTTCGGGGCAAAAACATTCAGTACTTC.

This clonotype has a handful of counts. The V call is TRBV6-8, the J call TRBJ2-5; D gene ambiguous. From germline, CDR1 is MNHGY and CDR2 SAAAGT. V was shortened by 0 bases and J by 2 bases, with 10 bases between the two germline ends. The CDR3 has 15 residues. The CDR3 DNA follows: TGTGCCAGCAGTTACTCGAAGGCAGCGCAAGAGACCCAGTACTTC. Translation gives CASSYSKAAQETQYF.

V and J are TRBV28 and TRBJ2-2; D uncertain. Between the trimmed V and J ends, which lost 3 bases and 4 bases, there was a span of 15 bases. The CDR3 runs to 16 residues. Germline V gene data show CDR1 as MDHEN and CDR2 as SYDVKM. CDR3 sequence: CASSFMLRYFTGELFF. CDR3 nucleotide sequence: TGTGCCAGCAGTTTCATGTTACGCTACTTCACCGGGGAGCTGTTTTTT.

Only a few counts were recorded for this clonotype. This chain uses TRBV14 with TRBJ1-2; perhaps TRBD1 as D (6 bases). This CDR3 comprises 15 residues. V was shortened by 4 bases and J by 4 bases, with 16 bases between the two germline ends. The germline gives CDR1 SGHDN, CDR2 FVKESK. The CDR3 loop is CASSRDTGTRYGYTF. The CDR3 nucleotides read TGTGCCAGCAGCCGAGATACAGGGACACGCTATGGCTACACCTTC. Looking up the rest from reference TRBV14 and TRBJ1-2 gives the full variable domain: EAGVTQFPSHSVIEKGQTVTLRCDPISGHDNLYWYRRVMGKEIKFLLHFVKESKQDESGMPNNRFLAERTGGTYSTLKVQPAELEDSGVYFCASSRDTGTRYGYTFGSGTRLTVV.

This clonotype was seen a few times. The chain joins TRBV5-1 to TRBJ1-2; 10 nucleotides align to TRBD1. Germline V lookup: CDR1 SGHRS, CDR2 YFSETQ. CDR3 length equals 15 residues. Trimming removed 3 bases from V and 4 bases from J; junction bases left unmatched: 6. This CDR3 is CASSSGQGELYGYTF. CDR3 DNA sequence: TGCGCCAGCAGCTCTGGACAGGGGGAACTCTATGGCTACACCTTC.

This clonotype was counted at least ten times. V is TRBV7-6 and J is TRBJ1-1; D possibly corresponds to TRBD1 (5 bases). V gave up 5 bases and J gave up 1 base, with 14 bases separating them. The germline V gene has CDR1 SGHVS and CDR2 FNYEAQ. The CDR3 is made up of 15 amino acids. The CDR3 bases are TGTGCCAGCAGCGGGGGGGAACAAAGGAACACTGAAGCTTTCTTT. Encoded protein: CASSGGEQRNTEAFF.

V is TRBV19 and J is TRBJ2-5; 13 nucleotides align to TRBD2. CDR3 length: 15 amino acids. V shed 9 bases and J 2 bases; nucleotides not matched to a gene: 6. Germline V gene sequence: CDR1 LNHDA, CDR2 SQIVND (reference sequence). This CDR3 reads CASTRLAGGQETQYF. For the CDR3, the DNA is TGTGCCAGCACCAGACTAGCGGGGGGACAAGAGACCCAGTACTTC.

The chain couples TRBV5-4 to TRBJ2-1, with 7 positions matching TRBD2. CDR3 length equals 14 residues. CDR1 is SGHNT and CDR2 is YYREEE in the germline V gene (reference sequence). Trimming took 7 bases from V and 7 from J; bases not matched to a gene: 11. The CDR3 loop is CASGAPAGNNEQFF. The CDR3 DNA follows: TGTGCCAGCGGCGCACCAGCGGGGAATAATGAGCAGTTCTTC.

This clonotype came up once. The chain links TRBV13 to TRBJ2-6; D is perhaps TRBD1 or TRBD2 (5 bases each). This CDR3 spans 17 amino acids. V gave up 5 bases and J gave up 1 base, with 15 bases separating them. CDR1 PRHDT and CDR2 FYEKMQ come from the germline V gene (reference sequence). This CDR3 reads CASSPGTQRSGANVLTF. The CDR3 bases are TGTGCCAGCAGCCCAGGGACCCAACGTTCTGGGGCCAACGTCCTGACTTTC. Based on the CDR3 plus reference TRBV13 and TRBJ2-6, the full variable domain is AAGVIQSPRHLIKEKRETATLKCYPIPRHDTVYWYQQGPGQDPQFLISFYEKMQSDKGSIPDRFSAQQFSDYHSELNMSSLELGDSALYFCASSPGTQRSGANVLTFGAGSRLTVL.